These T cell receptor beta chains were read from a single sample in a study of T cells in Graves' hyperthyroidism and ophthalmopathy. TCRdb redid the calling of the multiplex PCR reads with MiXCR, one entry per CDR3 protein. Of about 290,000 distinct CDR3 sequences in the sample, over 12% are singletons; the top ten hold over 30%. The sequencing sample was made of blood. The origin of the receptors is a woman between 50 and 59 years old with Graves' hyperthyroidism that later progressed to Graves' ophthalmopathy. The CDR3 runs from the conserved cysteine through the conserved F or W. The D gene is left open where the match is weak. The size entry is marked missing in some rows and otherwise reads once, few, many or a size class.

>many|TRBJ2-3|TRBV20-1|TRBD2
TGCAGTGCGACACGGGGGGGAGGGCCGACAGATACGCAGTATTTT
CSATRGGGPTDTQYF
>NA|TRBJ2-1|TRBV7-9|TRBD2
TGTGCCAGCAGCTTAGTATATATAGCGGGGGTAAGCTCCTACAATGAGCAGTTCTTC
CASSLVYIAGVSSYNEQFF
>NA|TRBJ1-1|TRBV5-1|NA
TGCGCCAGCAGCTACAGGGAGGAAGCTTTCTTT
CASSYREEAFF
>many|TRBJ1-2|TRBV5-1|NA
TGCGCCAGCAGCTTCGGCAGGAACTATGGCTACACCTTC
CASSFGRNYGYTF
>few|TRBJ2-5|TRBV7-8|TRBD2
TGTGCCAGCAGCTTAGTTGGACTAGCGGGGCCCTCGGGAGAGACCCAGTACTTC
CASSLVGLAGPSGETQYF
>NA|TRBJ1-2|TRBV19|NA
TGTGCCAGTAGTCTCGGGACATTTGATGGCTACACCTTC
CASSLGTFDGYTF
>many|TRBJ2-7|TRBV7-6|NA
TGTGCCAGCAGCTTAAGACAGTCCTACGAGCAGTACTTC
CASSLRQSYEQYF
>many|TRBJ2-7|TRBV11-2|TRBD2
TGTGCCAGCAGCTTAGCAGTCCTAGCGGGAGGGCCGCTCTTCTACGAGCAGTACTTC
CASSLAVLAGGPLFYEQYF
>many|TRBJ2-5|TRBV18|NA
TGTGCCAGCTCCACTAGTTACCAAGAGACCCAGTACTTC
CASSTSYQETQYF
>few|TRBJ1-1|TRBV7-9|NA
TGTGCCAGCAGCTTAGGACAGGTGGGGTACACTGAAGCTTTCTTT
CASSLGQVGYTEAFF
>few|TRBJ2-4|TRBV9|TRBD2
TGTGCCAGCAGCGCCGGACTAGCGGGAGTTCGAGACATTCAGTACTTC
CASSAGLAGVRDIQYF
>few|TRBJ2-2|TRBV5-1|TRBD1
TGCGCCAGCAGCATGGCCGGACAGGGAGGGGAGCTGTTTTTT
CASSMAGQGGELFF
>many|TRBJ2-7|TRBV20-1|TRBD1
TGCAGTGCTTTCCATAGGACAGGGGGCAGTTGGACCTACGAGCAGTACTTC
CSAFHRTGGSWTYEQYF
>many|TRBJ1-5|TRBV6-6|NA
TGTGCCAGCAGTTACTCCTCCCCGGGGCCCCAGCATTTT
CASSYSSPGPQHF
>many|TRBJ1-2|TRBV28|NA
TGTGCCAGCAGTTTAGGGTTTCGCTGGACAGTGACTAAGGAGGTCCGTGGCTACACCTTC
CASSLGFRWTVTKEVRGYTF
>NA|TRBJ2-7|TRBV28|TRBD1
TGTGCCAGCAGATACCGGGACAGAGGGGGCGAGCAGTACTTC
CASRYRDRGGEQYF
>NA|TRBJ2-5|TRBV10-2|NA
TGCGCCAGCAGTGGCGGGTCGGACGAGACCCAGTACTTC
CASSGGSDETQYF
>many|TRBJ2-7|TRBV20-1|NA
TGCAGTGCCCTCCAGGGGTACGAGCAGTACTTC
CSALQGYEQYF
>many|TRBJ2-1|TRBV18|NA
TGTGCCAGCTCACCCCGGGACTCCTACAATGAGCAGTTCTTC
CASSPRDSYNEQFF
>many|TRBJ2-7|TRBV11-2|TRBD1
TGTGCCAGCAGCTCGTTAGGGACAGGGACTTACGAGCAGTACTTC
CASSSLGTGTYEQYF
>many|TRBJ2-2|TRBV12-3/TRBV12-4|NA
TGTGCCAGCAGTTTAGATGGGTGGACCGGGGAGCTGTTTTTT
CASSLDGWTGELFF
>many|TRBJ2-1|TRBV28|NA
TGTGCCAGCAGTTTACTAACTTATACAATGACGGGTGAGCAGTTCTTC
CASSLLTYTMTGEQFF
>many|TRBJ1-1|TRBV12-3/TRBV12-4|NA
TGTGCCAGCAGGAAGGATGGAGGGGCCACTGAAGCTTTCTTT
CASRKDGGATEAFF
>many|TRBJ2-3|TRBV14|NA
TGTGCCAGCAGCCCGAGACTAGTCTCAGATACGCAGTATTTT
CASSPRLVSDTQYF
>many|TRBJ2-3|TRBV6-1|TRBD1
TGTGCCAGCAGAGTAATTCCGGGACAGCACACAGATACGCAGTATTTT
CASRVIPGQHTDTQYF
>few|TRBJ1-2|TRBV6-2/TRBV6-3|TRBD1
TGTGCCAGCAGCCACCCGGGACAGGAAGGCTACACCTTC
CASSHPGQEGYTF
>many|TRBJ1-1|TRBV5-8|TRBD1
TGTGCCAGCAGCCCAGGAATCCGGGACAGGGGCGCTGAAGCTTTCTTT
CASSPGIRDRGAEAFF
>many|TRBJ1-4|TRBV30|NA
TGTGCCTGGACGGGGGGGTTCAATGAAAAACTGTTTTTT
CAWTGGFNEKLFF
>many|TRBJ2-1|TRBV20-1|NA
TGCAGTGCCCCGGAGAAGAGGCGGAATGAGCAGTTCTTC
CSAPEKRRNEQFF
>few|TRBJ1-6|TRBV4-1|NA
TGCGCCAGCCCGGAGTGTAATTCACCCCTCCACTTT
CASPECNSPLHF
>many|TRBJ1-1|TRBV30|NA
TGTGCCTGGAGTAAGGACAGTGCGATGTCTGGGGTTTTCTTT
CAWSKDSAMSGVFF
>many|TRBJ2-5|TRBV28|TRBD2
TGTGCCAGCAGTCGACTAGCGGGGCTGGGAGAGACCCAGTACTTC
CASSRLAGLGETQYF
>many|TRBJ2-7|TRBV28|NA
TGTGCCAGCACTCCGTCGGACGGGTCCTACGAGCAGTACTTC
CASTPSDGSYEQYF
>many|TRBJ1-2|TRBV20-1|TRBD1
TGCAGCGCGGGACAGCACTATGGCTACACCTTC
CSAGQHYGYTF
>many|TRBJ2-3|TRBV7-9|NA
TGTGCCAGCAGCTTAGATGGTACCGCCAGGCGTACGCAGTATTTT
CASSLDGTARRTQYF
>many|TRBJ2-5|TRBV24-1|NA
TGTGCCACCAGTGATTCGACGACTAGACTGGAGACCCAGTACTTC
CATSDSTTRLETQYF
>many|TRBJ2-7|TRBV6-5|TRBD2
TGTGCCAGCAGTTACCAGGGAGGGAGAGACGAGCAGTACTTC
CASSYQGGRDEQYF
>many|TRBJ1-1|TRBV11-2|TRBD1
TGTGCCAGCAGCACGGACAGGGTCACTGAAGCTTTCTTT
CASSTDRVTEAFF
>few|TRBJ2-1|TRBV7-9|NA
TGTGCCAGCAGCAATCAGGGAGGGGGCAATTTCTACAATGAGCAGTTCTTC
CASSNQGGGNFYNEQFF
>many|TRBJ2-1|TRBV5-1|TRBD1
TGCGCCAGCTATCGACAGGGCTCCTACAATGAGCAGTTCTTC
CASYRQGSYNEQFF
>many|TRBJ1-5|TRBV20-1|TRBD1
TGCAGTGCTAGGGTTGGGCCCGGACAGGGCGACAATCAGCCCCAGCATTTT
CSARVGPGQGDNQPQHF
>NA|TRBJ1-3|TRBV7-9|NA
TGTGCCAGCAGCGACCCAAGTGGAAACACCATATATTTT
CASSDPSGNTIYF
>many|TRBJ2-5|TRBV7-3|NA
TGTGCCAGCAGCCAAAGTAGACAAGAGACCCAGTACTTC
CASSQSRQETQYF
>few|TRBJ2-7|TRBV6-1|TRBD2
TGTGCCAGCGCCGGGACTAGCGTAGCCTACGAGCAGTACTTC
CASAGTSVAYEQYF
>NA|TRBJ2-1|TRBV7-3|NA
TGTGCCAGCAGCCCACACGGACGGGGTGAGCAGTTCTTC
CASSPHGRGEQFF
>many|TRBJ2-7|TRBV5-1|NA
TGCGCCAGCATGGGAGGCAGTGGCGAGCAGTACTTC
CASMGGSGEQYF
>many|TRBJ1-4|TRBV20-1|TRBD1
TGCAGTGCTTACCCGGACAGGGCGCTTGAAAAACTGTTTTTT
CSAYPDRALEKLFF
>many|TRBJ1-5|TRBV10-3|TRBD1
TGTGCCATCAGTCCCTTTAGGGACAGGGAGAATTATAGCAATCAGCCCCAGCATTTT
CAISPFRDRENYSNQPQHF
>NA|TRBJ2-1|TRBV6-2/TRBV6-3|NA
TGTGCCAGCAGTGGCCAGGACTGGGGTACCAATGAGCAGTTCTTC
CASSGQDWGTNEQFF
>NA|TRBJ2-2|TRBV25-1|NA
TGTGCCAGCAGTGGGCAGTTCCAGAACACCGGGGAGCTGTTTTTT
CASSGQFQNTGELFF
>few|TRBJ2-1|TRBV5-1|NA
TGCGCCAGCAGCTTGGTTGGTCGCGGGACCGGGGACAATGAGCAGTTCTTC
CASSLVGRGTGDNEQFF
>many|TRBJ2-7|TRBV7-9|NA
TGTGCCAGCAGCGGAGTTTGGACGGACTCCTACGAGCAGTACTTC
CASSGVWTDSYEQYF
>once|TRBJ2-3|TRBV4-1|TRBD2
TGCGCCAGCAGCCAAAGGCTAGCGGGAAACGCAGATACGCAGTATTTT
CASSQRLAGNADTQYF
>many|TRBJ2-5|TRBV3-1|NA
TGTGCCAGCAGCCAAGATGGTTTTGTAGCACGGGAGACCCAGTACTTC
CASSQDGFVARETQYF
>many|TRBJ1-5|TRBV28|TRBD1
TGTGCCAGCAGGAATCAGGGGGACGGCAATCAGCCCCAGCATTTT
CASRNQGDGNQPQHF
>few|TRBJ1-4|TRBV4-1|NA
TGCGCCAGCAGCCTCTCCCCGACCTCTAATGAAAAACTGTTTTTT
CASSLSPTSNEKLFF
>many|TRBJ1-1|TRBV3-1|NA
TGTGCCAGCAGCGCGCGATCCCAACAGGGCAGCAACACTGAAGCTTTCTTT
CASSARSQQGSNTEAFF